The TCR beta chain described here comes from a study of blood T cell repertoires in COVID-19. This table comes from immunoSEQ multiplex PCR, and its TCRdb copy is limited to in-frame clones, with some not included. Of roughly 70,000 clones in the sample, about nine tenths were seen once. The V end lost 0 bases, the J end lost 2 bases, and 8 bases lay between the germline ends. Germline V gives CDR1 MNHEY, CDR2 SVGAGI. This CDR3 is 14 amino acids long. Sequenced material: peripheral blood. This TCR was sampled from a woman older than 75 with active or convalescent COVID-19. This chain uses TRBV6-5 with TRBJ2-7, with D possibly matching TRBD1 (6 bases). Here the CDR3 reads CASSYSTGPYEQYF. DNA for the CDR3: TGTGCCAGCAGTTACTCGACAGGCCCCTACGAGCAGTACTTC.